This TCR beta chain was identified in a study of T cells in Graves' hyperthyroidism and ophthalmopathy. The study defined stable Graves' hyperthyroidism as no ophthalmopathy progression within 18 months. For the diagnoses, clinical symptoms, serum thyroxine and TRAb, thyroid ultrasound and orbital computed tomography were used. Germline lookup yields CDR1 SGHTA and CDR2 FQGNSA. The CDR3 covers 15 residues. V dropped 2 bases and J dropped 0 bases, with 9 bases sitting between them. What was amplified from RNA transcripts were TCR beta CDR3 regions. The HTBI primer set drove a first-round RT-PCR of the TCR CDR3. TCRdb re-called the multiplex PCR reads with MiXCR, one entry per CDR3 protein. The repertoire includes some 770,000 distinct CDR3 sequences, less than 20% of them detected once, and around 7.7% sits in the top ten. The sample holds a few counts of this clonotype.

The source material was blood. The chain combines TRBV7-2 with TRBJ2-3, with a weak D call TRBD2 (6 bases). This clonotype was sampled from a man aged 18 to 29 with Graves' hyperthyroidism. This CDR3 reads CASSLYGLSTDTQYF. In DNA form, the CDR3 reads TGTGCCAGCAGCTTATATGGACTAAGCACAGATACGCAGTATTTT.